The 25 T cell receptor beta chains below were found in one sample sequenced in a study of beta chain features in type 1 diabetes. For these receptors, no antigen is known. The whole isolated RNA underwent reverse transcription, so sequencing captured expressed TCRB transcripts. Profiling relied on immunoSEQ multiplex PCR, and the TCRdb table lists in-frame clones only, not all of them. The sample lists hundreds of thousands of clones, around 15% occurring once. Study findings and constraints: Shorter TCRB CDR3s, moderately but significantly so, were found in Type 1 diabetes patients in all four CD4+ subsets.

Input material: naive CD4+ T cells from blood. These receptors originate from a man aged 18 to 35 with type 1 diabetes.

The V gene is TRBV7-2, the J gene TRBJ2-5; D is uncertain. V was trimmed by 3 bases and J by 5 bases, leaving 10 bases between them. This CDR3 spans 13 amino acids. Germline assignment: CDR1 SGHTA and CDR2 FQGNSA. CDR3 in DNA: TGTGCCAGCAGCTTCTTGGAAAGGGAGACCCAGTACTTC. Translated, it gives CASSFLERETQYF.

Concerning this clone: Other DNA sequences of this sample code for an identical CDR3. The chain has TRBV30 and TRBJ2-7; 7 positions agree with TRBD1. J gave up 4 bases and V 4 bases, and 4 bases lay outside the gene matches. CDR1 is GTSNPN and CDR2 is SVGIG in the germline V gene (reference sequence). The CDR3 sequence is 12 residues long. CDR3 in amino acids: CAWTGGGYEQYF. Written as DNA, the CDR3 is TGTGCCTGGACAGGGGGTGGGTACGAGCAGTACTTC.

DNA of the CDR3: TGTGCCAGCAGTCTCCTAACCGGGACAGGGATCTACGAGCAGTACTTC. It specifies CASSLLTGTGIYEQYF. J is TRBJ2-7 and V is TRBV28; 9 bases are a match to TRBD1. The CDR3 runs to 16 residues. V lost 5 bases to trimming and J lost 3 bases; unmatched junction nucleotides: 11. The V gene's germline CDR1 is MDHEN and CDR2 SYDVKM.

The V and J genes are TRBV25-1 and TRBJ1-2; no firm D call. Germline values: CDR1 MGHDK, CDR2 SYGVNS. Trimming removed 4 bases from V and 7 bases from J, with 10 bases in between. CDR3 length: 12 amino acids. CDR3 bases: TGTGCCAGCAGTGGCGGTTACAGTGGCTACACCTTC. This translates into CASSGGYSGYTF.

This clone was found a few times. CDR3 bases: TGTGCCAGCAGAACCAGGGGATCTGGGGCCAACGTCCTGACTTTC. As protein: CASRTRGSGANVLTF. The chain is built from TRBV5-6 and TRBJ2-6; possibly TRBD1 for D (6 bases). This CDR3 region has 15 residues. Per the germline V gene, CDR1 is SGHDT and CDR2 is YYEEEE. V was pared by 5 bases and J by 1 base, with 10 bases between.

The chain links TRBV19 to TRBJ1-1; 9 bases line up with TRBD1. Germline loops: CDR1 LNHDA, CDR2 SQIVND (reference sequence). Trimming at V came to 8 bases and at J to 7 bases, leaving 11 bases not matched to a gene. CDR3 length equals 14 residues. The CDR3 loop reads CASRGHGTGHEAFF. The CDR3, as DNA: TGTGCCAGTCGGGGCCACGGGACAGGGCATGAAGCTTTCTTT.

The chain employs TRBV28 and TRBJ2-7, with 10 nucleotides matching TRBD1. Trimming took 2 bases from V and 6 from J; bases not matched to a gene: 7. Germline-derived CDR1 and CDR2 are MDHEN and SYDVKM. This CDR3 has 15 amino acids. CDR3 sequence reads: CASSLGTGDLVEQYF. The CDR3 DNA is TGTGCCAGCAGTTTAGGGACAGGGGACCTGGTCGAGCAGTACTTC.

V is TRBV6-5 and J is TRBJ2-3, with unresolved D. V lost 0 bases and J 6 bases, leaving 13 bases between the germline ends. CDR1 is MNHEY and CDR2 is SVGAGI in the germline V gene. The CDR3 runs to 15 residues. DNA for the CDR3: TGTGCCAGCAGTTACTCGAGAACCCTCGGGGATACGCAGTATTTT. Translating it yields CASSYSRTLGDTQYF.

V usage is TRBV6-5 and J usage is TRBJ1-2; weak D call: TRBD1 (5 bases). V shed 7 bases and J shed 3 bases, with 18 bases lying between them. The CDR3 sequence is 15 residues long. In germline, CDR1 is MNHEY, CDR2 SVGAGI. CDR3 sequence reads: CASTSSTATHYGYTF. As DNA, the CDR3 is TGTGCCAGCACCTCCTCGACAGCAACCCACTATGGCTACACCTTC.

V is TRBV9 and J is TRBJ1-2; no definite D call. The V end lost 0 bases, the J end lost 2 bases, and 11 bases lay between the germline ends. Germline V CDR1 and CDR2: SGDLS, YYNGEE. The CDR3 sequence is 15 residues long. The CDR3 DNA is TGTGCCAGCAGCGTAGAAGTCAGCCTAAACTATGGCTACACCTTC. The encoded protein is CASSVEVSLNYGYTF.

This chain joins TRBV9 and TRBJ2-7, with a tentative D call TRBD1 (5 bases). CDR3 size: 16 residues. The germline V and J ends were trimmed by 0 bases and 3 bases, with 16 bases remaining between them. CDR1 is SGDLS, CDR2 YYNGEE, per germline. In DNA, the CDR3 is TGTGCCAGCAGCGTAGGCTCTGGGGCCGCGGTCTACGAGCAGTACTTC. Translating gives CASSVGSGAAVYEQYF.

In its sample, this clone was seen a few times. Written as DNA, the CDR3 is TGTGCCAGCAGGAAGGGGACGGAAGACTCCTACGAGCAGTACTTC. As protein: CASRKGTEDSYEQYF. The chain carries TRBV2 and TRBJ2-7, with D possibly being TRBD1 or TRBD2 (5 bases each). V was trimmed by 6 bases and J by 0 bases, leaving 15 bases between them. Germline values: CDR1 SNHLY, CDR2 FYNNEI. This CDR3 region has 15 residues. The full variable domain, rest sourced from reference TRBV2 and TRBJ2-7, is EPEVTQTPSHQVTQMGQEVILRCVPISNHLYFYWYRQILGQKVEFLVSFYNNEISEKSEIFDDQFSVERPDGSNFTLKIRSTKLEDSAMYFCASRKGTEDSYEQYFGPGTRLTVT.

The genes are TRBV6-5 and TRBJ1-1; D is unclear. This CDR3 has 15 amino acids. Germline V gene sequence: CDR1 MNHEY, CDR2 SVGAGI. Trimming removed 0 bases at V and 0 bases at J, with 8 bases between. The CDR3: CASSYSPILNTEAFF. The CDR3 coding sequence is TGTGCCAGCAGTTACTCCCCCATATTGAACACTGAAGCTTTCTTT.

The J gene is TRBJ1-6, the V gene TRBV9; TRBD1 matches 8 bases. This CDR3 comprises 14 residues. After removal of 3 bases from V and 9 bases from J, the junction contained 5 bases not matched to a gene. Germline loops: CDR1 SGDLS, CDR2 YYNGEE. DNA for the CDR3: TGTGCCAGCAGCGCGGACAGGGAGCGTTCACCCCTCCACTTT. This sequence encodes CASSADRERSPLHF.

This clone has a handful of counts. Other DNA sequences within the sample encode an identical CDR3. The chain links TRBV20-1 to TRBJ2-7; D uncertain. CDR1 and CDR2 from the germline V gene are DFQATT and SNEGSKA (reference sequence). This CDR3 is built from 10 residues. Trimming took 3 bases from V and 4 from J, leaving 4 bases between them. CDR3 region: CSASGYEQYF. In DNA form, the CDR3 reads TGCAGTGCTAGTGGGTACGAGCAGTACTTC.

V is TRBV15 and J is TRBJ2-3; D possibly corresponds to TRBD2 (6 bases). Germline V CDR1 and CDR2: LNHNV, YYDKDF (reference sequence). There are 16 residues in the CDR3. Trimming cost V 5 bases and J 1 base, with 16 bases left between them. CDR3 sequence reads: CATSPRGGARTDTQYF. The CDR3 DNA follows: TGTGCCACCAGCCCCCGGGGCGGGGCCCGCACAGATACGCAGTATTTT.

This clone was detected a few times. Additional DNA sequences in this sample encode the identical CDR3. V usage is TRBV30 and J usage is TRBJ2-7; D is perhaps TRBD1 or TRBD2 (5 bases each). CDR1 GTSNPN and CDR2 SVGIG come from the germline V gene (reference sequence). There are 13 residues in the CDR3. Trimming shortened V by 0 bases and J by 4 bases, and 10 bases separated the two germline ends. CDR3 bases: TGTGCCTGGAGTGTAAAGGGACCGTACGAGCAGTACTTC. Translating it yields CAWSVKGPYEQYF.

The CDR3 coding sequence is TGTGCCAGCAGCCGGGGACAGACTAATGAAAAACTGTTTTTT. Translating gives CASSRGQTNEKLFF. The chain recombines TRBV5-4 with TRBJ1-4, with TRBD1 matching over 7 bases. The germline V gene has CDR1 SGHNT and CDR2 YYREEE (reference sequence). The CDR3 runs 14 residues. Trimming at V came to 4 bases and at J to 2 bases, leaving 2 bases not matched to a gene.

This clone has only a few counts. V usage is TRBV7-2 and J usage is TRBJ2-2; no reliable D call. The CDR3 sequence is 13 residues long. Germline values: CDR1 SGHTA, CDR2 FQGNSA. V shed 5 bases and J shed 6 bases, with 10 bases lying between them. The CDR3 protein is CASSQNVAGELFF. The DNA for the CDR3 is TGTGCCAGCAGCCAAAATGTGGCCGGGGAGCTGTTTTTT.

This clone was counted a few times. In nucleotides, the CDR3 is TGTGCCAGCAGTTACTCGATGTCGGAGAAACTGTTTTTT. Residues: CASSYSMSEKLFF. The chain combines TRBV6-5 with TRBJ1-4; D is ambiguous. The V gene's germline CDR1 is MNHEY and CDR2 SVGAGI. V shed 0 bases and J shed 11 bases, with 10 bases lying between them. The CDR3 loop spans 13 amino acids.

This clone was seen more than once but under ten times. This chain uses TRBV5-1 with TRBJ1-4; D is ambiguous. CDR3 length: 16 residues. Trimming stripped 4 bases from V and 0 bases from J, with 13 bases between. Per the germline V gene, CDR1 is SGHRS and CDR2 is YFSETQ. The CDR3 nucleotides read TGCGCCAGCAGCCCCGATGGGGTGGCAACTAATGAAAAACTGTTTTTT. It translates to CASSPDGVATNEKLFF.

This clone came up a few times. The chain joins TRBV7-8 to TRBJ2-1, with TRBD2 identical over 9 bases. The CDR3 runs to 15 residues. In germline, CDR1 is SGHVS, CDR2 FQNEAQ. V gave up 4 bases and J gave up 7 bases; unmatched junction bases: 8. As DNA, the CDR3 is TGTGCCAGCAGCTCAGAGGGACTAGCATTGAATGAGCAGTTCTTC. It codes for CASSSEGLALNEQFF.

In its sample, this clone was seen a few times. The CDR3 spells CASSPQTPKYSNQPQHF. The CDR3 DNA reads as TGTGCCAGCAGCCCACAAACTCCCAAGTATAGCAATCAGCCCCAGCATTTT. The chain joins TRBV14 to TRBJ1-5; D is ambiguous. The CDR3 runs to 17 residues. V was trimmed by 4 bases and J by 0 bases, leaving 16 bases between them. CDR1 and CDR2 from the germline V gene are SGHDN and FVKESK.

The chain links TRBV7-9 to TRBJ2-7, with D uncertain. CDR3 length equals 13 residues. V lost 1 base, J lost 3 bases, and 7 bases lay in between. From germline, CDR1 is SEHNR and CDR2 FQNEAQ (reference sequence). The CDR3 DNA follows: TGTGCCAGCAGCTTAGATGCGTTCTACGAGCAGTACTTC. This encodes CASSLDAFYEQYF.

This clone appeared a few times. The chain carries TRBV23-1 and TRBJ1-1; possibly TRBD1 for D (5 bases). TRBV23-1 is flagged as an ORF with uncertain function. The CDR3 runs 13 residues. V dropped 4 bases and J dropped 6 bases, with 12 bases sitting between them. CDR3 protein: CASSPPQGSEAFF. CDR3 bases: TGCGCCAGCAGTCCCCCCCAGGGCTCTGAAGCTTTCTTT.